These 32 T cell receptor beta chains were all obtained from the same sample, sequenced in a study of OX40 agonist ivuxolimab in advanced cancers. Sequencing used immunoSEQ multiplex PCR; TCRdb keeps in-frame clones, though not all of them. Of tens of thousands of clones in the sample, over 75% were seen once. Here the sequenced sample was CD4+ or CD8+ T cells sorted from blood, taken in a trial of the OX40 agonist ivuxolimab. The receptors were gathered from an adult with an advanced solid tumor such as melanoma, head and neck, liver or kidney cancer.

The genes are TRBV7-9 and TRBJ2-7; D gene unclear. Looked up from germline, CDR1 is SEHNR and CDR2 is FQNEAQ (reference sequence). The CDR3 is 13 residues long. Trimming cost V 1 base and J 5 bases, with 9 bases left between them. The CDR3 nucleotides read TGTGCCAGCAGCTTAGACGGCCGCAACGAGCAGTACTTC. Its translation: CASSLDGRNEQYF.

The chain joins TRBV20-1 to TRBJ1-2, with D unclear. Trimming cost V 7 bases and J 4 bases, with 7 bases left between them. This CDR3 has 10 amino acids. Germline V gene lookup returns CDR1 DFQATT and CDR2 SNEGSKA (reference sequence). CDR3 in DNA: TGCAGTGACGACATCTATGGCTACACCTTC. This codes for CSDDIYGYTF.

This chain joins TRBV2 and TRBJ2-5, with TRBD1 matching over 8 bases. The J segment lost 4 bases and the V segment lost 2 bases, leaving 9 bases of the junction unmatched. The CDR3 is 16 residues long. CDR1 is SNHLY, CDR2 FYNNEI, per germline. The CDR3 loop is CASSEQTGGIGETQYF. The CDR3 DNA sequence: TGTGCCAGCAGTGAACAAACAGGGGGAATCGGAGAGACCCAGTACTTC.

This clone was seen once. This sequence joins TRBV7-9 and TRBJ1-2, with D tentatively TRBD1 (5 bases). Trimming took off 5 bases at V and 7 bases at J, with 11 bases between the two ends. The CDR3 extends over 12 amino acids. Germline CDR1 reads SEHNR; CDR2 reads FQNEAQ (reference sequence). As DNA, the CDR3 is TGTGCCAGCAGCCCGGCAGGGCCTGGCTACACCTTC. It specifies CASSPAGPGYTF.

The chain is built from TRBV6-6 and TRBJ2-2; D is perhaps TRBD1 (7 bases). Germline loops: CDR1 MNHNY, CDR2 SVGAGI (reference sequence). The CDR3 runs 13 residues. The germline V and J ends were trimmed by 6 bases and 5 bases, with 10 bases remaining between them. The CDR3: CASRSGGTGELFF. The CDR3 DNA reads TGTGCCAGCAGGTCAGGGGGGACCGGGGAGCTGTTTTTT.

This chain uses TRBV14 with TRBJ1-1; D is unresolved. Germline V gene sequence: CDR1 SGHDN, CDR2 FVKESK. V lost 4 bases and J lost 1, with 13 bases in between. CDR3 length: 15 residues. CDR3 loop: CASSRDSSPNTEAFF. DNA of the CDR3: TGTGCCAGCAGCCGTGACTCATCCCCGAACACTGAAGCTTTCTTT.

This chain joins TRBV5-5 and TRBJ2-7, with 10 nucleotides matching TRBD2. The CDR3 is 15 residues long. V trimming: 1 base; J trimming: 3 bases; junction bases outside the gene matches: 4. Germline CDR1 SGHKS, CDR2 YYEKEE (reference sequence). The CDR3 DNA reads TGTGCCAGCAGCTTGATTGCTAGCGGGGGCTACGAGCAGTACTTC. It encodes CASSLIASGGYEQYF.

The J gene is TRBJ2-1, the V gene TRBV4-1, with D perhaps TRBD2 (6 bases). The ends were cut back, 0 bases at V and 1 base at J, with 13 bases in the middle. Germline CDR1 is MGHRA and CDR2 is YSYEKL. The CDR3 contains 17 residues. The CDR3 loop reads CASSQELGGGSYNEQFF. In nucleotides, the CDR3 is TGCGCCAGCAGCCAAGAATTGGGGGGTGGGTCCTACAATGAGCAGTTCTTC.

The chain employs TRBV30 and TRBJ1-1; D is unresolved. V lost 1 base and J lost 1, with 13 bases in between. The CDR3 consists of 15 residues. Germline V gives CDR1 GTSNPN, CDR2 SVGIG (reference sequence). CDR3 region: CAWSDPADGNTEAFF. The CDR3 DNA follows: TGTGCCTGGAGTGACCCCGCTGACGGGAACACTGAAGCTTTCTTT.

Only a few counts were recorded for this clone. The DNA of the CDR3 is TGTGCCAGCAGCTATGGACAGAGTAACACAGATACGCAGTATTTT. This encodes CASSYGQSNTDTQYF. The chain carries TRBV9 and TRBJ2-3; maybe TRBD1 (6 bases). CDR1 and CDR2 from the germline V gene are SGDLS and YYNGEE. The CDR3 is made up of 15 amino acids. Trimming stripped 4 bases from V and 2 bases from J, with 14 bases between.

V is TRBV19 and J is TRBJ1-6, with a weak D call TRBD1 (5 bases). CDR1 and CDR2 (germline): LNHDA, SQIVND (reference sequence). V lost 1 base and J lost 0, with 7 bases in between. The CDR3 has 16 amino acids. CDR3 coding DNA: TGTGCCAGTAGTATAGTCGGGGGCTCCTATAATTCACCCCTCCACTTT. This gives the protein CASSIVGGSYNSPLHF.

CDR3 in amino acids: CASGSPLIFRGTSTDTQYF. The CDR3 region has the DNA TGTGCTAGTGGTTCCCCCTTGATTTTCCGGGGGACCAGCACAGATACGCAGTATTTT. The chain is built from TRBV12-5 and TRBJ2-3; maybe TRBD2 (6 bases). The germline CDR1 and CDR2 sequences are LGHNT and FRNRAP. Trimming took 4 bases from V and 0 from J, leaving 23 bases between them. The CDR3 loop spans 19 amino acids.

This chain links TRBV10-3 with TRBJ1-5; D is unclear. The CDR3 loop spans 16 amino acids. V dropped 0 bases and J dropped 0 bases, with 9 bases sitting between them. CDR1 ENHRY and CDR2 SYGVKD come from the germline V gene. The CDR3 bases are TGTGCCATCAGTGAGTCTCAGTACGGTAGCAATCAGCCCCAGCATTTT. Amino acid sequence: CAISESQYGSNQPQHF.

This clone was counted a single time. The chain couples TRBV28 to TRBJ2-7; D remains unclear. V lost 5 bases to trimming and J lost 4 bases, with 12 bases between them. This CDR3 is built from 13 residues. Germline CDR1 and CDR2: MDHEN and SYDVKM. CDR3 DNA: TGTGCCAGCAGTGACTTGCGGTGGTACGAGCAGTACTTC. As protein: CASSDLRWYEQYF.

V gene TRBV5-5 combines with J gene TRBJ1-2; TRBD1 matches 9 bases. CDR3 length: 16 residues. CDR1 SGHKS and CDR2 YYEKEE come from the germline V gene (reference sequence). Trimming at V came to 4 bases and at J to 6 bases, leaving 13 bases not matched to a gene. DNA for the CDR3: TGTGCCAGCAGCATCACGGACAGGGGCGCTTATGATGGCTACACCTTC. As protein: CASSITDRGAYDGYTF.

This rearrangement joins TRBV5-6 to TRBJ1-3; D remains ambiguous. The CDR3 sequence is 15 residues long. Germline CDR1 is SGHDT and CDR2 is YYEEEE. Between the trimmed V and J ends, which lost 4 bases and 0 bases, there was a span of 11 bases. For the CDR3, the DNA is TGTGCCAGCAGCCCCCGGACGGGCTCTGGAAACACCATATATTTT. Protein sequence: CASSPRTGSGNTIYF.

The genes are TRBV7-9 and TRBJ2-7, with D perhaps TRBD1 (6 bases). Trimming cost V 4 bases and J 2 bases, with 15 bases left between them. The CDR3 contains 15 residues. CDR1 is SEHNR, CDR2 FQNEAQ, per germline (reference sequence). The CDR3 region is CASSSETGPPYEQYF. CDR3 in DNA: TGTGCCAGCAGCTCCGAAACAGGGCCACCCTACGAGCAGTACTTC.

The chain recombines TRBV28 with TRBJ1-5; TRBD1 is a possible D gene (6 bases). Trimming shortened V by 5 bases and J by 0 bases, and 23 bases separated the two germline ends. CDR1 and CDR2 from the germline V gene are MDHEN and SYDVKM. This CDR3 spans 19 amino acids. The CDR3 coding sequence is TGTGCCAGCAGTCCCCTGAAGGGGGGGGCATCTTATAGCAATCAGCCCCAGCATTTT. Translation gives CASSPLKGGASYSNQPQHF. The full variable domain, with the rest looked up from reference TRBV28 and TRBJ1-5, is DVKVTQSSRYLVKRTGEKVFLECVQDMDHENMFWYRQDPGLGLRLIYFSYDVKMKEKGDIPEGYSVSREKKERFSLILESASTNQTSMYLCASSPLKGGASYSNQPQHFGDGTRLSIL.

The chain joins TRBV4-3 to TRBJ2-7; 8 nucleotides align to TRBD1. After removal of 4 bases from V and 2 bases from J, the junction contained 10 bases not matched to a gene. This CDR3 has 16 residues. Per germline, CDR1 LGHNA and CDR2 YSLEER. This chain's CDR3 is CASSLDTGGATYEQYF. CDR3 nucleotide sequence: TGCGCCAGCAGCCTGGATACAGGGGGTGCAACCTACGAGCAGTACTTC.

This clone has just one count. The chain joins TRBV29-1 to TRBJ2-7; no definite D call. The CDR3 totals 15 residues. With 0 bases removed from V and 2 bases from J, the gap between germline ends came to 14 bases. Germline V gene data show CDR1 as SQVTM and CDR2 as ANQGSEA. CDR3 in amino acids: CSVEDWGGSTYEQYF. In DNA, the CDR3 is TGCAGCGTTGAAGATTGGGGTGGCAGTACCTACGAGCAGTACTTC.

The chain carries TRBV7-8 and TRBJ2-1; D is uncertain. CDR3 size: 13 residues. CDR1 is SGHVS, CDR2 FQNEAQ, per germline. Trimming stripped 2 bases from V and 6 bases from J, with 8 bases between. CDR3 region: CASSLNSANEQFF. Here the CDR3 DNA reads TGTGCCAGCAGCTTAAACTCCGCCAATGAGCAGTTCTTC.

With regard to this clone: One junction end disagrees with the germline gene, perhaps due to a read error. CDR3 in DNA: TGTGCTAGCAGCTTAGGCGAGAGCTCCTACGAGCAGTACTTC. Its translation is CASSLGESSYEQYF. The chain recombines TRBV7-7 with TRBJ2-7; D gene unclear. There are 14 residues in the CDR3. The germline gives CDR1 SSHAT, CDR2 FNYEAQ (reference sequence).

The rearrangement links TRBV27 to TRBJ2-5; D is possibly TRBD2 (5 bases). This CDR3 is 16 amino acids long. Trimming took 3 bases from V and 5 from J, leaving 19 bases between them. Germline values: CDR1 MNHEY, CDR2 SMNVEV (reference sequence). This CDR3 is CASSLSGVPWRETQYF. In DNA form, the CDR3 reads TGTGCCAGCAGTTTGTCCGGGGTCCCATGGAGGGAGACCCAGTACTTC.

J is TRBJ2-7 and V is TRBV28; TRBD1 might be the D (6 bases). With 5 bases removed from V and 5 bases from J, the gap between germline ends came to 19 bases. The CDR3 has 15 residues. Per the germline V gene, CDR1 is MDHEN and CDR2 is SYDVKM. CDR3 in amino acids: CASSPLQGSPDEQYF. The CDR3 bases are TGTGCCAGCAGTCCTTTACAGGGCAGCCCGGACGAGCAGTACTTC.

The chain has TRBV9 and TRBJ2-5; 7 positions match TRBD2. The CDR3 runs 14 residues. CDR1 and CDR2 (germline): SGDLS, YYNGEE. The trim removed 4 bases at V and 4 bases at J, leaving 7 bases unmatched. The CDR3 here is CASSRASGTETQYF. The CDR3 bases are TGTGCCAGCAGCCGGGCTAGCGGTACAGAGACCCAGTACTTC.

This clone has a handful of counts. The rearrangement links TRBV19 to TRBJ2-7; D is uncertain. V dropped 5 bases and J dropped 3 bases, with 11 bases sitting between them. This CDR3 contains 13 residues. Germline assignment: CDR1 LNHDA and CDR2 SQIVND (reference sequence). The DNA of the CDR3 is TGTGCCAGTAGTCCTTACCTGGACTACGAGCAGTACTTC. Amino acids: CASSPYLDYEQYF. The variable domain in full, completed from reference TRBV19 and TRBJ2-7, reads DGGITQSPKYLFRKEGQNVTLSCEQNLNHDAMYWYRQDPGQGLRLIYYSQIVNDFQKGDIAEGYSVSREKKESFPLTVTSAQKNPTAFYLCASSPYLDYEQYFGPGTRLTVT.

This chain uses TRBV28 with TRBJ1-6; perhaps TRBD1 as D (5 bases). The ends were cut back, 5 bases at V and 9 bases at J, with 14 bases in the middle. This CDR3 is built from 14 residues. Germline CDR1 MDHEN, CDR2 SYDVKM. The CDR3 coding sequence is TGTGCCAGCAGTCAACAGGACATAATTTCACCCCTCCACTTT. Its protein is CASSQQDIISPLHF.

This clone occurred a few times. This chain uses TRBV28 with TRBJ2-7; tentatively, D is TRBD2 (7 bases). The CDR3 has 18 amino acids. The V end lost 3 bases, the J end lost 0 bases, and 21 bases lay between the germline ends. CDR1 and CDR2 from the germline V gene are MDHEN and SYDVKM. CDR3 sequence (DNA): TGTGCCAGCAGTTTGAAAGTGGGGGGGCCGGTGGTCTCCTACGAGCAGTACTTC. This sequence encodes CASSLKVGGPVVSYEQYF.

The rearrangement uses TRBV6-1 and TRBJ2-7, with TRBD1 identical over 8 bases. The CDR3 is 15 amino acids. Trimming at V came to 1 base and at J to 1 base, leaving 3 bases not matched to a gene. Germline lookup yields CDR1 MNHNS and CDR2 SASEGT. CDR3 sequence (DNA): TGTGCCAGCAGTGAAGAGACAGGGGCTTCCTACGAGCAGTACTTC. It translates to CASSEETGASYEQYF.

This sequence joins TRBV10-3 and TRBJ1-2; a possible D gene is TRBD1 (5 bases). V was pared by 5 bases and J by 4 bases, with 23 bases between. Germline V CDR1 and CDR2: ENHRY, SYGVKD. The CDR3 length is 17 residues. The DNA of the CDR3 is TGTGCCATCAGTCCCAATCCCTCAGGGAGACATCTCTATGGCTACACCTTC. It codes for CAISPNPSGRHLYGYTF.

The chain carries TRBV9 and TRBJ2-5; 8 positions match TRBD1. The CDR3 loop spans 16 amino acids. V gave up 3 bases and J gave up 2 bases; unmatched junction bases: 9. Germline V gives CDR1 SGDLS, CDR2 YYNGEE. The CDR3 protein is CASSAYGQGNQETQYF. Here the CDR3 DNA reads TGTGCCAGCAGCGCATACGGACAGGGCAATCAAGAGACCCAGTACTTC. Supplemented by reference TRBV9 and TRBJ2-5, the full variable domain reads DSGVTQTPKHLITATGQRVTLRCSPRSGDLSVYWYQQSLDQGLQFLIQYYNGEERAKGNILERFSAQQFPDLHSELNLSSLELGDSALYFCASSAYGQGNQETQYFGPGTRLLVL.

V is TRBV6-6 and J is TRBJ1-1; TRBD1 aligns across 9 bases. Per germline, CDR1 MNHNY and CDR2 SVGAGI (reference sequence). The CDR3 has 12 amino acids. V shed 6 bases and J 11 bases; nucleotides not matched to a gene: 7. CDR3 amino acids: CASSWTGVAAFF. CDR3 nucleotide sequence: TGTGCCAGCAGCTGGACAGGGGTTGCCGCTTTCTTT.